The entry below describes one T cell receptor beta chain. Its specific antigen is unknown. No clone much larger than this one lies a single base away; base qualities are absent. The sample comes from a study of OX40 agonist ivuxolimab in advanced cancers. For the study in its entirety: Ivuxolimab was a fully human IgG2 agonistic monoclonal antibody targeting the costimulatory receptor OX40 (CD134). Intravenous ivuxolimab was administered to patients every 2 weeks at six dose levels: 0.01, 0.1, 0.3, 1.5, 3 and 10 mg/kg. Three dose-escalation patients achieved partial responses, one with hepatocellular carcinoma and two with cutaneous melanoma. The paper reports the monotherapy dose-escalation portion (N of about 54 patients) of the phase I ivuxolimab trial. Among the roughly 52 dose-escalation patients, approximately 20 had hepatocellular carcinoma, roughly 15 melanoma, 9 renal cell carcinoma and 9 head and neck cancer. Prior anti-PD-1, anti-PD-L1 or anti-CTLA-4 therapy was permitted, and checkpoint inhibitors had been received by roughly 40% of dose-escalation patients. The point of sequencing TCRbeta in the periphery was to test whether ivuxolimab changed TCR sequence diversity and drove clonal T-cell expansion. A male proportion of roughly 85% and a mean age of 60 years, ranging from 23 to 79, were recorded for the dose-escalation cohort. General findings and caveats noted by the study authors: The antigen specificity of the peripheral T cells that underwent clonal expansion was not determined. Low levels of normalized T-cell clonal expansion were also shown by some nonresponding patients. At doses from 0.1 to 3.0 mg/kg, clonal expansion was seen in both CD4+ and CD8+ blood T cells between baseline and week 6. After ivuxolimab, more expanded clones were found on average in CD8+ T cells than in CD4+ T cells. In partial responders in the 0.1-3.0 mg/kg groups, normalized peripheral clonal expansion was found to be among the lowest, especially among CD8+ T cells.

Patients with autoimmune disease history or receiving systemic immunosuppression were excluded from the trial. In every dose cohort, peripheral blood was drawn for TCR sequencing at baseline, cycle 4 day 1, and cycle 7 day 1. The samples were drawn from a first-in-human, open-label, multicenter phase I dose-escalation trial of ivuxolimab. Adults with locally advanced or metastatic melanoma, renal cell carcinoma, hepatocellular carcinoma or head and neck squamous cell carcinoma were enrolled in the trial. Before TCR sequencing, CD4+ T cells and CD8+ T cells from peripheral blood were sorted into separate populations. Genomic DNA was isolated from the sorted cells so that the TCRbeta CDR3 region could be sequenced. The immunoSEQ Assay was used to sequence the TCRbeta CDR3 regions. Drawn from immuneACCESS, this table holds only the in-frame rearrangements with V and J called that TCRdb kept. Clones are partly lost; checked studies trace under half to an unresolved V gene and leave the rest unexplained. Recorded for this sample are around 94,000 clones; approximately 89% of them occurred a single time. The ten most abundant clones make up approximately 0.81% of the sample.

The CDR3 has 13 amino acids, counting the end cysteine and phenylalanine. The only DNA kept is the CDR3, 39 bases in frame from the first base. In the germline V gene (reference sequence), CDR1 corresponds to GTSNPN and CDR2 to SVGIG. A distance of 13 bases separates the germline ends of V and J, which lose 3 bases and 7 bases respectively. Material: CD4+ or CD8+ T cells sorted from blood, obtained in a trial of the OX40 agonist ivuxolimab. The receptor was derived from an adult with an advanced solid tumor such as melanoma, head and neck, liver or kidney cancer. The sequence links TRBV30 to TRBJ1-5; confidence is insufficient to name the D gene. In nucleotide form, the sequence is TGTGCCTGGAGCTTACAGACGGGGCAGCCCCAGCATTTT. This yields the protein CAWSLQTGQPQHF.